A single sample gave rise to the 5 T cell receptor beta chains below, sequenced in a study of shared clonotypes between healthy human individuals. Repertoires were generated with immunoSEQ multiplex PCR, while TCRdb's copy carries only in-frame clones and drops some. Here the sample spans around 2.1 million clones, about 92% being singletons. Naive-designated CD8 cells lacked CD45RO, were positively enriched for CCR7, and omitted terminally differentiated effector memory CD45RA+ cells. Sequenced input: naive CD8+ T cells from PBMCs. Source of these receptors: a man younger than 30 in good health. Some clones in this sample may be carry-over from other donors' samples.

As for this clone: Other DNA sequences in this sample translate to the same CDR3. This chain connects TRBV27 to TRBJ2-5; no definite D call. There are 14 residues in the CDR3. Trimming pared 0 bases from V and 5 bases from J, leaving 10 bases between. CDR1 and CDR2 (germline): MNHEY, SMNVEV (reference sequence). For the CDR3, the DNA is TGTGCCAGCAGTTTATCTCGTGTACTCGAGACCCAGTACTTC. Protein sequence: CASSLSRVLETQYF.

The rearrangement uses TRBV12-5 and TRBJ2-3, with D perhaps being TRBD1 or TRBD2 (5 bases each). Per germline, CDR1 LGHNT and CDR2 FRNRAP. V was shortened by 1 base and J by 0 bases, with 23 bases between the two germline ends. The CDR3 extends over 20 amino acids. This CDR3 is CASGLESGTHTGGSTDTQYF. DNA for the CDR3: TGTGCTAGTGGTTTGGAGTCAGGGACCCACACGGGCGGGAGCACAGATACGCAGTATTTT.

V gene TRBV6-1 combines with J gene TRBJ1-4, with D unclear. Germline CDR1 and CDR2: MNHNS and SASEGT. Trimming left V 2 bases short and J 8 bases short, with 6 bases between. CDR3 length: 12 amino acids. The CDR3 sequence: CASSEIREKLFF. In DNA, the CDR3 is TGTGCCAGCAGTGAAATTCGGGAAAAACTGTTTTTT.

The chain recombines TRBV4-1 with TRBJ2-1; TRBD2 aligns across 10 bases. CDR1 and CDR2 (germline): MGHRA, YSYEKL. CDR3 length: 17 amino acids. The V segment lost 4 bases and the J segment 8 bases; nucleotides outside the gene matches: 14. The CDR3 coding sequence is TGCGCCAGCAGCCTACGACTGACTAGCGGGCCTATCCATGAGCAGTTCTTC. It translates to CASSLRLTSGPIHEQFF.

V and J are TRBV5-4 and TRBJ2-7, with 9 bases matching TRBD1. CDR1 is SGHNT, CDR2 YYREEE, per germline (reference sequence). The V segment lost 6 bases and the J segment 6 bases; nucleotides outside the gene matches: 13. The CDR3 covers 15 residues. The chain's CDR3 is CASTGAGTGPGEQYF. The CDR3 region has the DNA TGTGCCAGCACCGGGGCGGGGACAGGGCCTGGCGAGCAGTACTTC.